This T cell receptor (beta chain) was found in a study of beta chain features in type 1 diabetes. Regarding the study as a whole: Cells with high TCR expression could be over-represented when cDNA is sequenced. The analysis here could not establish whether HLA type shapes TCRB rearrangement. Across all four CD4+ subsets, people with type 1 diabetes showed modestly shorter TCRB CDR3s.

A CD45RO/CCR7/CD25/CD127/CD95/CD27 panel sorted naive, central memory, regulatory and stem cell-like memory CD4+ cells. The V end lost 3 bases, the J end lost 7 bases, and 7 bases lay between the germline ends. This CDR3 has 10 amino acids. In germline, CDR1 is DFQATT, CDR2 SNEGSKA (reference sequence). This clone was detected a few times. The antigen is not known. The isolated RNA, all of it, was reverse transcribed, so expressed TCRB transcripts were what got sequenced. Sequenced by immunoSEQ multiplex PCR; TCRdb stores in-frame clones only, minus some. The sample holds around 44,000 clones, 66% seen once.

The chain joins TRBV20-1 to TRBJ2-7; the D gene is possibly TRBD2 (5 bases). This receptor was obtained from a woman between 18 and 29 years old with type 1 diabetes. The sample consisted of Tregs from blood. The CDR3 is CSARPGEQYF. In nucleotides, the CDR3 is TGCAGTGCTAGGCCGGGGGAGCAGTACTTC.